This TCR beta chain was recovered during a study of identical twins. TCRdb recomputed calls from the 5' RACE reads with MiXCR, one row per CDR3 protein. The table records about 810,000 distinct CDR3 sequences, approximately 13% of them present only once. The V end was cut by 7 bases, the J end by 8 bases, with 13 bases between. The CDR3 runs to 11 residues. Per the germline V gene, CDR1 is DFQATT and CDR2 is SNEGSKA (reference sequence). This sample also belongs to another study, concerning yellow fever vaccine responses in identical twins.

The origin of this receptor is a woman younger than 30 in good health. J is TRBJ2-3 and V is TRBV20-1, with D uncertain. The sample taken for sequencing was PBMCs. CDR3 in DNA: TGCAGTGTTAAGGTTGATGGTACGCAGTATTTT. Translating gives CSVKVDGTQYF.